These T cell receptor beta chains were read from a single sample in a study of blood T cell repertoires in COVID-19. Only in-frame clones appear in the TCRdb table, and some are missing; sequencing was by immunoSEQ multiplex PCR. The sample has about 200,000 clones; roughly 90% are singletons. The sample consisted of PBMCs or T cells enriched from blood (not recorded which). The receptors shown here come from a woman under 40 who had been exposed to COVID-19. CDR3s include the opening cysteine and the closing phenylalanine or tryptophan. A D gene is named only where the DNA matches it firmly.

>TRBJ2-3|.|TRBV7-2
CASSNRPRSSDTQYF
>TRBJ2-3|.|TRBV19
CASSPLGGEGGTDTQYF
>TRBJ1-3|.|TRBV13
CASSTRGNTIYF
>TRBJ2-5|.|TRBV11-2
CASSSNFRGAETQYF
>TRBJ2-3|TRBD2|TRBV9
CASSVVTSGTRGDTQYF
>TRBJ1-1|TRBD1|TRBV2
CASKTGQLSTEAFF
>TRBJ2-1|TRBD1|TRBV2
CASSVWAGGLNEQFF
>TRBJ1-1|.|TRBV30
CAWSAQGLNTEAFF
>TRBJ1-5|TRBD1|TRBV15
CATSRDGGTAQRPQHF
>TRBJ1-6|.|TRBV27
CASSFSVFGSSPLHF
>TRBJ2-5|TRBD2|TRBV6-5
CASRPTSGETQYF
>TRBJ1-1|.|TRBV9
CASSVGGVNTEAFF
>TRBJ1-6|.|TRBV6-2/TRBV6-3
CASSPDNPLSPLHF
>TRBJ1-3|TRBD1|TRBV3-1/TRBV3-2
CASSQGAGGARGNTIYF
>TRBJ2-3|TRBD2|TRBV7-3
CASSLVGGTSTDTQYF
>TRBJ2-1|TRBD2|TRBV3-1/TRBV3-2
CASSRTSGGEQFF
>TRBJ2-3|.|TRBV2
CASSGSGDTQYF
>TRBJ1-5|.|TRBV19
CASSHPPNRASNQPQHF
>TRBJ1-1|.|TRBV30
CAWSTQVLRNTEAFF
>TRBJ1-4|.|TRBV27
CASSSRGEKLFF
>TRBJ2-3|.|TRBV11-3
CASSLDGGSQYF
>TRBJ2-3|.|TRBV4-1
CASSQGPGGTDTQYF
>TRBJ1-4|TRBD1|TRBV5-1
CASSGGGKEAPRLFF
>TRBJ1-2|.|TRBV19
CASSDGYGYTF
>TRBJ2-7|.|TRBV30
CAWSVIGYEQYF
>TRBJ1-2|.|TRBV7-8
CASSLESGRLAGGYTF
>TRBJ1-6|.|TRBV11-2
CASSLQGENSPLHF
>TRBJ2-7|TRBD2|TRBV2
CASSEAGGSSYEQYF
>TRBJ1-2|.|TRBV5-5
CASSYKMGGYGYTF
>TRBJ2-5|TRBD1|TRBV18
CASSRKGQGSETQYF
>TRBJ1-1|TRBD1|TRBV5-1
CASSWGTANTEAFF
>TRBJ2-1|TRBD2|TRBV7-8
CASSLARLAGAPSSRYEQFF
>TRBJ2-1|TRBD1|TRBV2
CASRGDRDNEQFF
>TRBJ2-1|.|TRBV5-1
CASSPRGVNEQFF
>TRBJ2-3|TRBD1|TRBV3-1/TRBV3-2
CASSLGQGISTDTQYF
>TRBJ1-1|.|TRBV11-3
CASSSRRGMDTEAFF
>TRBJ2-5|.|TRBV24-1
CATSAGLGGQETQYF
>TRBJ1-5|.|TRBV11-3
CASSPGLLGQPQHF
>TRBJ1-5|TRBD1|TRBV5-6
CASSLYEGTVSNQPQHF
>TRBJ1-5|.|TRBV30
CAWSAVAGASNQPQHF
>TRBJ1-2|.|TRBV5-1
CASSPNLWQGNYGYTF
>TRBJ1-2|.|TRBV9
CASSVMAGPNYGYTF
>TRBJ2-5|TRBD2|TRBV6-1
CASSERASGGTQYF
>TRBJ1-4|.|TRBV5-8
CASSGDGEKLFF
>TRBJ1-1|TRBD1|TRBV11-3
CASSLEGQQNTEAFF
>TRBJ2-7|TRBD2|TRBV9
CASSDGEGSGHEQYF
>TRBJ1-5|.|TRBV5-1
CASRAGSNQPQHF
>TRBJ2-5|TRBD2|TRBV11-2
CASSPQGLAGGPESETQYF
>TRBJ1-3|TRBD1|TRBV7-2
CASSRYRGSSGNTIYF
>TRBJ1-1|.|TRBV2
CASSGQDTEAFF
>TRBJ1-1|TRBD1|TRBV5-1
CASSLKPGQGNTEAFF
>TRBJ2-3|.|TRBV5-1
CASSFAVDTQYF
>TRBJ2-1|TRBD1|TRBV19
CASSYSDRAYNEQFF
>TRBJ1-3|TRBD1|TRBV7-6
CASSLDLPGGSGNTIYF